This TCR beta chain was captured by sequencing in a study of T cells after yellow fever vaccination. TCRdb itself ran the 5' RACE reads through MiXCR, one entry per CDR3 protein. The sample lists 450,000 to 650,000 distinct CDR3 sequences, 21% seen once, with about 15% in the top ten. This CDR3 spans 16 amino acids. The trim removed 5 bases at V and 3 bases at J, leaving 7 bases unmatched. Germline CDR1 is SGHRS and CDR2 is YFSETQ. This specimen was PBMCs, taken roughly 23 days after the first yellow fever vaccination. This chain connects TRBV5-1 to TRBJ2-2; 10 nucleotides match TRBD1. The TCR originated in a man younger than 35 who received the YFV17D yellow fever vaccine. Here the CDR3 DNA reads TGCGCCAGCAGGGTGACAGGGGGCGCGGACACCGGGGAGCTGTTTTTT. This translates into CASRVTGGADTGELFF.